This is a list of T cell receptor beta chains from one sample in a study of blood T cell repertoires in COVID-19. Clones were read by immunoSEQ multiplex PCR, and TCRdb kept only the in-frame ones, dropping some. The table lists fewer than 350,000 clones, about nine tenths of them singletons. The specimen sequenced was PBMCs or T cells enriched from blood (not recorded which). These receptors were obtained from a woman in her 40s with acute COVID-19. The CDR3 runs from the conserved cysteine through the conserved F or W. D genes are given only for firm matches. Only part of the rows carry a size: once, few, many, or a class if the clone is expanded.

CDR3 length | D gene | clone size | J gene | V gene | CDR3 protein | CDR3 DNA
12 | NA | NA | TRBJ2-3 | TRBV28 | CASSIISGTQYF | TGTGCCAGCAGTATAATTTCGGGTACGCAGTATTTT
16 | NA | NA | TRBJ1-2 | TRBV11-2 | CASSLDLAGDNYGYTF | TGTGCCAGCAGCTTAGATCTGGCAGGGGATAACTATGGCTACACCTTC
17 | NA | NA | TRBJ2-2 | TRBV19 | CASSIRTELGLTGELFF | TGTGCCAGTAGTATACGAACGGAGCTGGGTTTGACCGGGGAGCTGTTTTTT
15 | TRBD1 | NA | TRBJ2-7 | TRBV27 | CASSPKGQGSYEQYF | TGTGCCAGCAGCCCAAAGGGACAGGGGTCCTACGAGCAGTACTTC
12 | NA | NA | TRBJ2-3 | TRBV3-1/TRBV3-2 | CASSLLRDTQYF | TGTGCCAGCAGCCTCCTCAGGGATACGCAGTATTTT
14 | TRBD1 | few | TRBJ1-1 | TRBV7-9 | CASSPGQVFTEAFF | TGTGCCAGCAGCCCGGGACAGGTGTTTACTGAAGCTTTCTTT
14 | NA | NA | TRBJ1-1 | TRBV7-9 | CASSFGGMNTEAFF | TGTGCCAGCAGCTTCGGAGGGATGAACACTGAAGCTTTCTTT
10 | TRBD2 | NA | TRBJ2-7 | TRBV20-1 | CSARAGEQYF | TGCAGTGCCCGAGCGGGGGAGCAGTACTTC
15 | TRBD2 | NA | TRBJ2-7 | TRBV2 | CASRRVGGRVDEQYF | TGTGCCAGCAGGAGGGTTGGCGGGAGAGTCGACGAGCAGTACTTC
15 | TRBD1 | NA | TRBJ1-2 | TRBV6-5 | CASSRQGEESNGYTF | TGTGCCAGCAGCAGACAGGGTGAAGAGTCAAATGGCTACACCTTC
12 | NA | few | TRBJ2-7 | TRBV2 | CASSVTAYEQYF | TGTGCCAGCAGTGTAACGGCCTACGAGCAGTACTTC
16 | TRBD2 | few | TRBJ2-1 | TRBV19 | CASSIGREPEYNEQFF | TGTGCCAGTAGTATAGGGCGGGAGCCTGAGTACAATGAGCAGTTCTTC
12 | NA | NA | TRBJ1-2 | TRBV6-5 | CASRDAGGGYTF | TGTGCCAGCAGAGACGCGGGGGGCGGCTACACCTTC
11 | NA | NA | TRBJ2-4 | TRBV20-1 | CSAPSGPGQYF | TGCAGTGCTCCGAGTGGCCCGGGTCAGTACTTC
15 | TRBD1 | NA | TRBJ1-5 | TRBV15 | CATSKSGTVGQPQHF | TGTGCCACCAGCAAATCCGGGACAGTGGGTCAGCCCCAGCATTTT